The rows below give T cell receptor beta chains drawn from one sample of a study of T cells after somatic rescue of genetic block. The assay was immunoSEQ multiplex PCR, and TCRdb's table has in-frame clones only and misses some. This sample has about 8,000 clones; roughly 80% occur once, and the top ten carry less than 30%. Material: peripheral blood mononuclear cells (PBMCs). The receptor set was obtained from a boy aged 5 to 17. Each CDR3 is given with its conserved first and last residue. The D gene is left open where the match is weak. Not every row has a clone size; where given, it reads once, few, many or a size class.

j_call: TRBJ1-5
v_call: TRBV29-1
clone_size: NA
d_call: NA
cdr3_aa: CSVALQETCNQPQHF
cdr3_nt: TGCAGCGTTGCTCTTCAGGAGACGTGCAATCAGCCCCAGCATTTT

j_call: TRBJ2-7
v_call: TRBV6-6
clone_size: NA
d_call: NA
cdr3_aa: CASSYVPSYEQYF
cdr3_nt: TGTGCCAGCAGTTACGTACCGTCCTACGAGCAGTACTTC

j_call: TRBJ1-3
v_call: TRBV18
clone_size: NA
d_call: TRBD1
cdr3_aa: CASSPKTGPSGNTIYF
cdr3_nt: TGTGCCAGCTCACCAAAGACAGGGCCCTCTGGAAACACCATATATTTT

j_call: TRBJ2-1
v_call: TRBV7-4
clone_size: NA
d_call: NA
cdr3_aa: CASSLTPNNEQFF
cdr3_nt: TGTGCCAGCAGCTTAACACCCAACAATGAGCAGTTCTTC

j_call: TRBJ1-1
v_call: TRBV4-2
clone_size: NA
d_call: TRBD1
cdr3_aa: CASSQEGGAGTEAFF
cdr3_nt: TGTGCCAGCAGCCAAGAAGGGGGCGCGGGCACTGAAGCTTTCTTT

j_call: TRBJ2-7
v_call: TRBV18
clone_size: NA
d_call: TRBD2
cdr3_aa: CASSPFDGGKGYEQYF
cdr3_nt: TGTGCCAGCTCACCCTTCGACGGGGGGAAAGGTTACGAGCAGTACTTC

j_call: TRBJ2-1
v_call: TRBV12-5
clone_size: NA
d_call: NA
cdr3_aa: CASGPIWGFGGEQFF
cdr3_nt: TGTGCTAGTGGCCCCATTTGGGGGTTTGGAGGAGAGCAGTTCTTC

j_call: TRBJ1-2
v_call: TRBV20-1
clone_size: few
d_call: NA
cdr3_aa: CSASRGDGYTF
cdr3_nt: TGCAGTGCTAGTCGTGGGGATGGCTACACCTTC

j_call: TRBJ2-7
v_call: TRBV27
clone_size: NA
d_call: NA
cdr3_aa: CASSSRTGSEQYF
cdr3_nt: TGTGCCAGCAGTTCCCGAACAGGGTCCGAGCAGTACTTC

j_call: TRBJ2-5
v_call: TRBV4-3
clone_size: NA
d_call: NA
cdr3_aa: CASSQRPGSWETQYF
cdr3_nt: TGCGCCAGCAGCCAAAGGCCGGGGTCGTGGGAGACCCAGTACTTC

j_call: TRBJ2-3
v_call: TRBV11-3
clone_size: NA
d_call: TRBD2
cdr3_aa: CASSSLTSGNLDTQYF
cdr3_nt: TGTGCCAGCAGCTCCTTAACTAGCGGAAACTTAGATACGCAGTATTTT

j_call: TRBJ1-1
v_call: TRBV28
clone_size: NA
d_call: NA
cdr3_aa: CASSSFGQSAEAFF
cdr3_nt: TGTGCCAGCAGTTCCTTCGGACAATCCGCTGAAGCTTTCTTT

j_call: TRBJ2-7
v_call: TRBV4-3
clone_size: NA
d_call: TRBD2
cdr3_aa: CASSQDRVAGGMLYEQYF
cdr3_nt: TGCGCCAGCAGCCAAGATCGGGTAGCGGGAGGGATGCTCTACGAGCAGTACTTC

j_call: TRBJ1-6
v_call: TRBV7-2
clone_size: NA
d_call: NA
cdr3_aa: CASSQSRVNNSPLHF
cdr3_nt: TGCGCCAGCAGCCAGTCTAGGGTGAATAATTCACCCCTCCACTTT

j_call: TRBJ2-7
v_call: TRBV13
clone_size: once
d_call: NA
cdr3_aa: CASSAASGPYEQYF
cdr3_nt: TGTGCCAGCAGCGCAGCCTCCGGGCCCTACGAGCAGTACTTC

j_call: TRBJ1-2
v_call: TRBV13
clone_size: NA
d_call: TRBD1
cdr3_aa: CASSFGTGQGEGYTF
cdr3_nt: TGTGCCAGCAGCTTCGGAACTGGACAGGGGGAAGGCTACACCTTC

j_call: TRBJ2-7
v_call: TRBV27
clone_size: NA
d_call: TRBD2
cdr3_aa: CASGAGGSYEQYF
cdr3_nt: TGTGCCAGCGGGGCGGGAGGCTCCTACGAGCAGTACTTC

j_call: TRBJ2-7
v_call: TRBV21-1
clone_size: NA
d_call: NA
cdr3_aa: CASSGAPLGYEQYF
cdr3_nt: TGTGCCAGCAGCGGGGCCCCCCTGGGCTACGAGCAGTACTTC